The 23 T cell receptor beta chains given below trace back to one sample, sequenced in a study of identical twins. Using its own MiXCR run on the 5' RACE reads, TCRdb lists one record per CDR3 protein. Of around 510,000 distinct CDR3 sequences listed, about 13% were seen once; the top ten hold approximately 0.98%. The same data also went into a second study, on yellow fever vaccine responses in identical twins.

Sequenced input: CD4+ T cells sorted from blood. The source is a woman younger than 35 in good health.

This chain connects TRBV24-1 to TRBJ2-5; 8 bases agree with TRBD2. The CDR3 extends over 15 amino acids. The V gene's germline CDR1 is KGHDR and CDR2 SFDVKD. The ends lost 1 base at V and 5 bases at J; junction bases unmatched: 5. The CDR3 DNA reads as TGTGCCACCAGTGATTTCGGCGGGGGGCTGGAGACCCAGTACTTC. Residues: CATSDFGGGLETQYF.

V usage is TRBV5-1 and J usage is TRBJ2-5; D is undetermined. The CDR3 is 15 amino acids. Trimming left V 0 bases short and J 0 bases short, with 9 bases between. Germline assignment: CDR1 SGHRS and CDR2 YFSETQ. CDR3 in DNA: TGCGCCAGCAGCTTGGTACCAGGCGACCAAGAGACCCAGTACTTC. Its protein product is CASSLVPGDQETQYF.

This sequence joins TRBV11-2 and TRBJ2-7; D is perhaps TRBD2 (5 bases). V was trimmed by 6 bases and J by 2 bases, leaving 23 bases between them. Germline loops: CDR1 SGHAT, CDR2 FQNNGV. The CDR3 contains 17 residues. The CDR3 coding sequence is TGTGCCAGCAGACTTAAGGGCCGGGATAAAGGGACCTACGAGCAGTACTTC. Its translation: CASRLKGRDKGTYEQYF.

The chain uses TRBV2 and TRBJ2-7; D uncertain. Germline values: CDR1 SNHLY, CDR2 FYNNEI. Trimming removed 4 bases from V and 7 bases from J, with 8 bases in between. This CDR3 is built from 11 residues. CDR3 loop: CASSVLGEQYF. The CDR3 nucleotides read TGTGCCAGCAGTGTATTAGGGGAGCAGTACTTC.

J is TRBJ2-1 and V is TRBV6-1; D is perhaps TRBD1 (6 bases). V was shortened by 5 bases and J by 0 bases, with 11 bases between the two germline ends. Germline lookup yields CDR1 MNHNS and CDR2 SASEGT. The CDR3 length is 15 residues. CDR3 sequence reads: CASSNTGSSYNEQFF. CDR3 bases: TGTGCCAGCAGTAATACAGGGAGCTCCTACAATGAGCAGTTCTTC.

In this sample, this clonotype turned up a few times. This chain joins TRBV5-1 and TRBJ2-1, with 11 nucleotides matching TRBD2. The V segment lost 4 bases and the J segment 0 bases; nucleotides outside the gene matches: 15. There are 20 residues in the CDR3. CDR1 SGHRS and CDR2 YFSETQ come from the germline V gene. The DNA for the CDR3 is TGCGCCAGCAGCCCCTTTTTAGCGGGGGGGAGATTTACCTCCTACAATGAGCAGTTCTTC. Translation: CASSPFLAGGRFTSYNEQFF.

This clonotype has only a few counts. V and J are TRBV30 and TRBJ1-1; a possible D gene is TRBD1 (5 bases). V was shortened by 0 bases and J by 4 bases, with 9 bases between the two germline ends. Germline-derived CDR1 and CDR2 are GTSNPN and SVGIG (reference sequence). The CDR3 length is 13 residues. The CDR3 here is CAWSVRGGTEAFF. The CDR3 DNA reads TGTGCCTGGAGTGTACGGGGGGGCACTGAAGCTTTCTTT.

The V call is TRBV27, the J call TRBJ1-1; possible D gene TRBD1, 5 bases. Looked up from germline, CDR1 is MNHEY and CDR2 is SMNVEV (reference sequence). Between the trimmed V and J ends, which lost 1 base and 8 bases, there was a span of 14 bases. CDR3 length: 14 amino acids. CDR3 nucleotide sequence: TGTGCCAGCAGTTTATTGGTTGGGACTCCAGAAGCTTTCTTT. This sequence encodes CASSLLVGTPEAFF.

The rearrangement joins TRBV3-1 to TRBJ1-1; 7 bases match TRBD1. Germline lookup yields CDR1 LGHDT and CDR2 YNNKEL (reference sequence). The length of the CDR3 is 16 residues. The junction had 5 bases not matched to a gene; V was cut back by 1 base and J by 0 bases. The CDR3 here is CASSQANRGLNTEAFF. Written as DNA, the CDR3 is TGTGCCAGCAGCCAAGCGAACAGGGGTCTGAACACTGAAGCTTTCTTT.

This clonotype was detected only a few times. This chain joins TRBV7-9 and TRBJ2-3; maybe TRBD1 (6 bases). This CDR3 has 17 amino acids. CDR1 is SEHNR and CDR2 is FQNEAQ in the germline V gene (reference sequence). With 1 base removed from V and 6 bases from J, the gap between germline ends came to 20 bases. CDR3 residues: CASSLVAGTLQSDTQYF. CDR3 coding DNA: TGTGCCAGCAGCTTAGTCGCCGGGACACTTCAGTCGGATACGCAGTATTTT.

This clonotype was picked up many times. The V call is TRBV29-1, the J call TRBJ2-7; no definite D call. Germline CDR1 reads SQVTM; CDR2 reads ANQGSEA. The CDR3 has 15 amino acids. Trimming removed 4 bases at V and 3 bases at J, with 19 bases between. The DNA for the CDR3 is TGCAGCGTTGTTTTTGGGGTCAGAGGATACTACGAGCAGTACTTC. Protein: CSVVFGVRGYYEQYF.

This sequence joins TRBV28 and TRBJ1-2; TRBD1 matches 9 bases. After removal of 11 bases from V and 5 bases from J, the junction contained 3 bases not matched to a gene. The CDR3 runs 11 residues. CDR1 and CDR2 from the germline V gene are MDHEN and SYDVKM. The CDR3 here is CAGQGQYGYTF. The CDR3 DNA follows: TGTGCCGGACAGGGGCAATATGGCTACACCTTC.

This clonotype was found a few times. This chain joins TRBV6-5 and TRBJ2-7; 7 nucleotides match TRBD1. After removal of 7 bases from V and 0 bases from J, the junction contained 12 bases not matched to a gene. Germline CDR1 MNHEY, CDR2 SVGAGI. The CDR3 length is 16 residues. The CDR3: CASIKGQAGISYEQYF. Written as DNA, the CDR3 is TGTGCCAGCATTAAAGGACAGGCCGGCATCTCCTACGAGCAGTACTTC.

This clonotype was counted only a few times. V and J are TRBV5-1 and TRBJ2-6; D is perhaps TRBD1 or TRBD2 (7 bases each). Germline CDR1 is SGHRS and CDR2 is YFSETQ. The CDR3 is 18 residues long. Trimming pared 4 bases from V and 1 base from J, leaving 18 bases between. The CDR3 protein is CASSAAGQSISGANVLTF. The CDR3 nucleotides read TGCGCCAGCAGCGCAGCGGGACAGTCGATTTCTGGGGCCAACGTCCTGACTTTC.

This clonotype was detected only a few times. The genes are TRBV20-1 and TRBJ1-4; the D is unclear. This CDR3 comprises 13 residues. Per the germline V gene, CDR1 is DFQATT and CDR2 is SNEGSKA (reference sequence). Trimming removed 6 bases from V and 0 bases from J, with 8 bases in between. CDR3 nucleotide sequence: TGCAGTGCCCAAACAGCAACTAATGAAAAACTGTTTTTT. As protein: CSAQTATNEKLFF.

This rearrangement joins TRBV27 to TRBJ2-3, with 7 bases matching TRBD2. V shed 7 bases and J 0 bases; nucleotides not matched to a gene: 7. CDR1 and CDR2 (germline): MNHEY, SMNVEV (reference sequence). The length of the CDR3 is 15 residues. The CDR3 DNA sequence: TGTGCCAGCAACAATAGACTAGCTAGCACAGATACGCAGTATTTT. Encoded protein: CASNNRLASTDTQYF.

This clonotype showed up just a few times. The chain combines TRBV7-2 with TRBJ2-3, with D perhaps matching TRBD2 (7 bases). The CDR3 has 17 amino acids. Germline CDR1 is SGHTA and CDR2 is FQGNSA. V gave up 5 bases and J gave up 6 bases, with 24 bases separating them. CDR3 sequence reads: CASSPLRGGGAPDTQYF. CDR3 nucleotide sequence: TGTGCCAGCAGCCCCTTGAGAGGGGGGGGCGCCCCCGATACGCAGTATTTT.

This clonotype has just a few counts. The chain couples TRBV7-6 to TRBJ2-7; D is unresolved. The CDR3 covers 16 residues. The V end was cut by 5 bases, the J end by 0 bases, with 17 bases between. Germline-derived CDR1 and CDR2 are SGHVS and FNYEAQ. CDR3 residues: CASSPTKGPSSYEQYF. CDR3 sequence (DNA): TGTGCCAGCAGCCCGACCAAAGGACCTAGCTCCTACGAGCAGTACTTC.

This clonotype was seen a few times. J is TRBJ2-7 and V is TRBV19, with D tentatively TRBD2 (6 bases). The V end lost 2 bases, the J end lost 5 bases, and 10 bases lay between the germline ends. Germline CDR1 and CDR2: LNHDA and SQIVND (reference sequence). The CDR3 spans 13 residues. For the CDR3, the DNA is TGTGCCAGTAGTATACTGGGAGGACACGAGCAGTACTTC. Amino acids: CASSILGGHEQYF.

This chain joins TRBV5-1 and TRBJ2-5; D uncertain. This CDR3 comprises 12 residues. Germline CDR1 reads SGHRS; CDR2 reads YFSETQ. V was clipped by 5 bases and J by 2 bases, with 7 bases between them. The CDR3 DNA follows: TGCGCCAGCAGTATACAACAAGAGACCCAGTACTTC. This encodes CASSIQQETQYF. The full variable domain, in which reference TRBV5-1 and TRBJ2-5 provide the parts outside the CDR3, is KAGVTQTPRYLIKTRGQQVTLSCSPISGHRSVSWYQQTPGQGLQFLFEYFSETQRNKGNFPGRFSGRQFSNSRSEMNVSTLELGDSALYLCASSIQQETQYFGPGTRLLVL.

At least ten counts were recorded for this clonotype. For the CDR3, the DNA is TGTGCCAGCAGGGCCGGACGGACTAACTATGGCTACACCTTC. Translated: CASRAGRTNYGYTF. This chain links TRBV2 with TRBJ1-2; D uncertain. The germline V gene encodes CDR1 SNHLY and CDR2 FYNNEI. V lost 6 bases and J lost 0, with 11 bases in between. The CDR3 loop spans 14 amino acids.

This clonotype was counted a few times. This chain joins TRBV5-1 and TRBJ1-4; D is unclear. The CDR3 has 15 residues. Germline assignment: CDR1 SGHRS and CDR2 YFSETQ. The V and J ends lost 1 base and 0 bases respectively, with 7 bases between them. CDR3 sequence: CASSLNHATNEKLFF. For the CDR3, the DNA is TGCGCCAGCAGCTTGAACCACGCAACTAATGAAAAACTGTTTTTT.

This clonotype was picked up a small number of times. V usage is TRBV5-1 and J usage is TRBJ2-3, with 12 bases aligning to TRBD2. V shed 6 bases and J 5 bases; nucleotides not matched to a gene: 13. CDR3 length equals 17 residues. The germline V gene has CDR1 SGHRS and CDR2 YFSETQ. CDR3 DNA sequence: TGCGCCAGCACCACCCCCCTACTAGCGGGGGGATTAGATACGCAGTATTTT. Amino acids: CASTTPLLAGGLDTQYF.